This T cell receptor (beta chain) was observed in a study of blood T cell repertoires in COVID-19. Study overall: The United States, Italy and Spain provided the acute and convalescent COVID-19 samples. T cells, B-cell-depleted T cells, or PBMCs provided the cDNA or gDNA that served as material.

Study processing details: From reference gene primer amplification, estimates of nucleated cell counts were derived. The repertoire was sequenced with immunoSEQ multiplex PCR; TCRdb's copy has only in-frame clones and lacks some. V, J and clone size are those of that table, while D and trimming were read from the DNA. This sample has about 100,000 clones, with around 90% found just once. The CDR3 contains 14 residues. Germline V gene lookup returns CDR1 LNHDA and CDR2 SQIVND (reference sequence). Trimming cost V 5 bases and J 11 bases, with 16 bases left between them. This clone occurred once. The V call is TRBV19, the J call TRBJ1-6; D is ambiguous. The sequenced material came from peripheral blood. This TCR derives from an older man with acute or convalescent COVID-19. CDR3 amino acids: CASSSVGLLAPLHF. DNA for the CDR3: TGTGCCAGTAGTTCAGTGGGTTTGCTAGCACCCCTCCACTTT.